This entry features one TCR beta chain sequence. These data come from a study of blood T cells in healthy people across ages. Every donor gave about 9 milliliters of peripheral blood. Primed by a sample-barcoded 5' primer and a J-beta primer mix, a second PCR proceeded for roughly 6 to 12 cycles. TCRdb ran MiXCR on the 5' RACE reads and lists one entry per CDR3 protein. The table records 650,000 to 950,000 distinct CDR3 sequences, under 45% of them present only once. CDR3 size: 15 residues. J gave up 7 bases and V 4 bases, and 10 bases lay outside the gene matches. Germline V gene sequence: CDR1 SEHNR, CDR2 FQNEAQ (reference sequence).

The rearrangement uses TRBV7-9 and TRBJ2-7, with 10 bases identical to TRBD1. The sample was blood. The sequence was obtained from a man in his fifties or sixties in good health. For the CDR3, the DNA is TGTGCCAGCAGCTCGGGACAGGGGCTCCACAATGAGCAGTACTTC. This translates into CASSSGQGLHNEQYF.